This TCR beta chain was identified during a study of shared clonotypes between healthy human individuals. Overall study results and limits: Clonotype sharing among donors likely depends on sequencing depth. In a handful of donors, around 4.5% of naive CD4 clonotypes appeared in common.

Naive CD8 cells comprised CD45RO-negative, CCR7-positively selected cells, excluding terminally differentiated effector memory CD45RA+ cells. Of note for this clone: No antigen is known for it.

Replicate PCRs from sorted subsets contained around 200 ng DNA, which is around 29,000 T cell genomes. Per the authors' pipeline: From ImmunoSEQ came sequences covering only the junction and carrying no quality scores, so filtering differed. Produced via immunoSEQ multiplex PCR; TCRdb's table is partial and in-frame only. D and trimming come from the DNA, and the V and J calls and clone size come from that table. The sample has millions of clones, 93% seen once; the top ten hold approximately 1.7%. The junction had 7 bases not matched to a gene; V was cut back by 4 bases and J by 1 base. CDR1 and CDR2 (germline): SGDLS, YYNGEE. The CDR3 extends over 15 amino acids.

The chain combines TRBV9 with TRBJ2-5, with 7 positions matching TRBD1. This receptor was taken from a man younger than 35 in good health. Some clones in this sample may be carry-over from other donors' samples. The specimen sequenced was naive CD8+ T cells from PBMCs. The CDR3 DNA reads TGTGCCAGCAGCCCTGGACAGGCTGGCCAAGAGACCCAGTACTTC. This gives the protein CASSPGQAGQETQYF.